One and the same sample provided the 6 T cell receptor beta chains below, sequenced in a study of T cell changes during pregnancy in multiple sclerosis. Here immunoSEQ multiplex PCR was the method, and the copy in TCRdb shows in-frame clones only, minus some. The sample has about 38,000 clones; 70% to 90% are singletons. The specimen was CD4+ T cells from peripheral blood mononuclear cells, collected before pregnancy. Receptor source: a female donor with multiple sclerosis, enrolled in a pregnancy study.

The gene calls are TRBV28 and TRBJ1-2; D ambiguous. The V gene's germline CDR1 is MDHEN and CDR2 SYDVKM. The CDR3 runs to 14 residues. Between the trimmed V and J ends, which lost 4 bases and 8 bases, there was a span of 17 bases. Here the CDR3 DNA reads TGTGCCAGCAGTTCCCCGTCGGAGCCTAGGGGCTACACCTTC. It is translated as CASSSPSEPRGYTF.

In nucleotides, the CDR3 is TGCGCCAGCAGCCGGGACCAGGGAGGGGATGAGCAGTTCTTC. Protein sequence: CASSRDQGGDEQFF. The chain links TRBV5-1 to TRBJ2-1; TRBD2 matches at 7 bases. Trimming removed 4 bases from V and 8 bases from J; junction bases left unmatched: 9. There are 14 residues in the CDR3. Germline CDR1 is SGHRS and CDR2 is YFSETQ.

V is TRBV9 and J is TRBJ2-2; TRBD2 agrees at 11 bases. Trimming took 2 bases from V and 0 from J; bases not matched to a gene: 9. The CDR3 contains 19 residues. Germline CDR1 reads SGDLS; CDR2 reads YYNGEE. The CDR3 sequence: CASSVQGRLAGTNTGELFF. DNA of the CDR3: TGTGCCAGCAGCGTCCAGGGGCGACTAGCGGGGACGAACACCGGGGAGCTGTTTTTT.

The genes are TRBV4-3 and TRBJ1-1; TRBD1 aligns across 10 bases. CDR3 length: 18 amino acids. CDR1 LGHNA and CDR2 YSLEER come from the germline V gene. Trimming took 0 bases from V and 3 from J; bases not matched to a gene: 10. CDR3 in DNA: TGCGCCAGCAGCCAAGATCTTTGGTGGACAGGGGGGGACACTGAAGCTTTCTTT. It specifies CASSQDLWWTGGDTEAFF.

The rearrangement links TRBV6-5 to TRBJ2-1; 10 bases are a match to TRBD2. This CDR3 contains 14 residues. The trim removed 7 bases at V and 9 bases at J, leaving 9 bases unmatched. Germline assignment: CDR1 MNHEY and CDR2 SVGAGI. The CDR3 loop is CASNSGTSVSEQFF. CDR3 bases: TGTGCCAGCAACTCCGGGACTAGCGTTAGTGAGCAGTTCTTC.

This clone was detected only a few times. This sequence joins TRBV18 and TRBJ2-2; D is perhaps TRBD1 (6 bases). Germline-derived CDR1 and CDR2 are KGHSH and LQKENI. V lost 4 bases and J 9 bases, leaving 15 bases between the germline ends. The CDR3 is 14 residues long. The CDR3 sequence is CASSRGTTRRELFF. CDR3 nucleotide sequence: TGTGCCAGCTCACGGGGGACAACGCGTAGGGAGCTGTTTTTT.